These 30 T cell receptor beta chains were all obtained from the same sample, sequenced in a study of blood T cell repertoires in COVID-19. The method was immunoSEQ multiplex PCR; TCRdb's version includes in-frame clones alone and lacks a portion of them. There are under 200,000 clones in the sample; approximately 84% occur only once, and under 8.5% lies in the top ten. Sequencing used peripheral blood. The receptors were gathered from a middle-aged man who had recovered from COVID-19.

This clone has more than one count but fewer than ten. This chain joins TRBV7-9 and TRBJ1-2, with no clear D. This CDR3 contains 12 residues. The V and J ends lost 5 bases and 3 bases respectively, with 7 bases between them. CDR1 is SEHNR, CDR2 FQNEAQ, per germline (reference sequence). The CDR3 DNA reads as TGTGCCAGCAGCCGACAAGACTATGGCTACACCTTC. It is translated as CASSRQDYGYTF.

The genes are TRBV10-3 and TRBJ1-2, with D maybe TRBD1 (5 bases). Trimming removed 4 bases from V and 2 bases from J, with 11 bases in between. The CDR3 extends over 14 amino acids. Germline-derived CDR1 and CDR2 are ENHRY and SYGVKD. CDR3 region: CAISARGSNYGYTF. The CDR3 DNA is TGTGCCATCAGTGCTAGGGGATCAAACTATGGCTACACCTTC.

The chain employs TRBV11-2 and TRBJ2-1, with D tentatively TRBD2 (6 bases). V lost 6 bases to trimming and J lost 3 bases, with 15 bases between them. CDR1 is SGHAT, CDR2 FQNNGV, per germline. CDR3 length: 15 residues. Here the CDR3 DNA reads TGTGCCAGCAGTAGGGGACTGGACGTCTACAATGAGCAGTTCTTC. Translation: CASSRGLDVYNEQFF.

This clone was recorded a few times. The chain couples TRBV6-4 to TRBJ2-3; a weak D match, TRBD2 (6 bases). Germline V gives CDR1 MRHNA, CDR2 SNTAGT. Between the trimmed V and J ends, which lost 4 bases and 1 base, there was a span of 6 bases. This CDR3 spans 13 amino acids. This chain's CDR3 is CASSASGTDTQYF. CDR3 bases: TGTGCCAGCAGTGCTAGCGGCACAGATACGCAGTATTTT.

The V call is TRBV20-1, the J call TRBJ2-7; 14 nucleotides line up with TRBD2. Trimming took 3 bases from V and 2 from J; bases not matched to a gene: 3. The CDR3 is 15 residues long. Germline CDR1 and CDR2: DFQATT and SNEGSKA (reference sequence). CDR3: CSASRLAGGPYEQYF. The DNA of the CDR3 is TGCAGTGCTAGTAGACTAGCGGGAGGGCCCTACGAGCAGTACTTC.

This chain's CDR3 is CASSPQGNTIYF. CDR3 sequence (DNA): TGTGCCAGCAGCCCTCAGGGAAACACCATATATTTT. The chain is built from TRBV11-3 and TRBJ1-3; unclear D gene. The CDR3 is made up of 12 amino acids. Deletions cut 5 bases from V and 4 bases from J, with 6 bases between. Germline V gene data show CDR1 as SGHNT and CDR2 as YENEEA.

The chain recombines TRBV20-1 with TRBJ2-1; D gene uncertain. The CDR3 runs to 11 residues. V dropped 6 bases and J dropped 8 bases, with 11 bases sitting between them. Germline V lookup: CDR1 DFQATT, CDR2 SNEGSKA (reference sequence). The CDR3 nucleotides are TGCAGTGCAGAGAAAGTATATGAGCAGTTCTTC. Translating gives CSAEKVYEQFF.

This clone occurred a few times. The chain carries TRBV7-2 and TRBJ1-4; 11 nucleotides agree with TRBD1. The CDR3 has 14 amino acids. Germline V gene data show CDR1 as SGHTA and CDR2 as FQGNSA. V lost 1 base to trimming and J lost 10 bases; unmatched junction nucleotides: 2. The CDR3 region is CASSLGTGGRKLFF. The CDR3 DNA reads as TGTGCCAGCAGCTTAGGGACAGGGGGCCGAAAACTGTTTTTT.

The V and J genes are TRBV6-5 and TRBJ2-7, with 9 bases aligning to TRBD1. CDR1 is MNHEY and CDR2 is SVGAGI in the germline V gene. After removal of 5 bases from V and 9 bases from J, the junction contained 11 bases not matched to a gene. The CDR3 has 14 residues. The DNA for the CDR3 is TGTGCCAGCAGTCCCGGGACAGGGAATCTGTTGCAGTACTTC. It specifies CASSPGTGNLLQYF.

This rearrangement joins TRBV25-1 to TRBJ2-7; 8 positions match TRBD1. This CDR3 comprises 13 residues. The germline V gene has CDR1 MGHDK and CDR2 SYGVNS. V shed 6 bases, J shed 5 bases, and the junction held 6 bases outside the gene matches. CDR3 coding DNA: TGTGCCAGCAGCCAGGGGGCTCAGGACGAGCAGTACTTC. Translation gives CASSQGAQDEQYF.

The chain carries TRBV4-3 and TRBJ1-2, with a possible D match to TRBD1 (5 bases). CDR1 LGHNA and CDR2 YSLEER come from the germline V gene. The CDR3 loop spans 16 amino acids. Trimming shortened V by 4 bases and J by 4 bases, and 19 bases separated the two germline ends. The CDR3 spells CASSRQIPQGIYGYTF. CDR3 nucleotide sequence: TGCGCCAGCAGCCGCCAAATCCCCCAGGGCATCTATGGCTACACCTTC.

This chain joins TRBV3-1 (or the pseudogene TRBV3-2) and TRBJ2-7; D gene uncertain. Germline CDR1 LGHDT, CDR2 YNNKEL (reference sequence). The CDR3 length is 15 residues. Trimming cost V 1 base and J 4 bases, with 14 bases left between them. CDR3: CASSQGQVVNYEQYF. CDR3 in DNA: TGTGCCAGCAGCCAAGGTCAGGTGGTAAATTACGAGCAGTACTTC.

This clone was recorded many times. This chain connects TRBV9 to TRBJ1-2, with 7 bases lining up with TRBD1. V dropped 0 bases and J dropped 1; count of bases not matched to a gene: 6. The CDR3 spans 16 residues. Germline CDR1 is SGDLS and CDR2 is YYNGEE. As DNA, the CDR3 is TGTGCCAGCAGCGTAGGGACAGGTTGGAGTAACTATGGCTACACCTTC. Protein sequence: CASSVGTGWSNYGYTF.

The gene calls are TRBV6-6 and TRBJ2-2; 8 nucleotides agree with TRBD1. Looked up from germline, CDR1 is MNHNY and CDR2 is SVGAGI (reference sequence). This CDR3 comprises 14 residues. V shed 5 bases and J 4 bases; nucleotides not matched to a gene: 3. The CDR3 DNA sequence: TGTGCCAGCAGTCCTGGACAGGGCACCGGGGAGCTGTTTTTT. Translation: CASSPGQGTGELFF.

The rearrangement links TRBV7-8 to TRBJ1-1, with 8 positions matching TRBD1. CDR1 and CDR2 (germline): SGHVS, FQNEAQ. CDR3 length: 16 residues. V trimming: 2 bases; J trimming: 8 bases; junction bases outside the gene matches: 13. Written as DNA, the CDR3 is TGTGCCAGCAGCTTACCGGACAGGGCAGGTCTGGGAGAAGCTTTCTTT. Residues: CASSLPDRAGLGEAFF.

The rearrangement uses TRBV4-3 and TRBJ2-7, with D maybe TRBD2 (6 bases). V was clipped by 3 bases and J by 7 bases, with 13 bases between them. The CDR3 consists of 13 residues. The germline CDR1 and CDR2 sequences are LGHNA and YSLEER. CDR3 sequence reads: CASSQELAREQYF. The CDR3 DNA is TGCGCCAGCAGCCAGGAACTAGCTCGGGAGCAGTACTTC.

This clone was seen only a few times. This sequence joins TRBV15 and TRBJ1-5, with D possibly matching TRBD1 (5 bases). CDR1 and CDR2 from the germline V gene are LNHNV and YYDKDF (reference sequence). V gave up 0 bases and J gave up 5 bases, with 11 bases separating them. The CDR3 is 15 residues long. The CDR3 sequence is CATSRDFQGHQPQHF. CDR3 nucleotide sequence: TGTGCCACCAGCAGAGATTTTCAGGGCCATCAGCCCCAGCATTTT.

As to this clone: Additional DNA sequences in this sample encode the identical CDR3. The CDR3 region is CASSLGQGAHGYTF. Here the CDR3 DNA reads TGTGCCAGCTCACTCGGACAGGGGGCTCATGGCTACACCTTC. The chain has TRBV18 and TRBJ1-2, with TRBD1 matching 11 bases. After removal of 4 bases from V and 6 bases from J, the junction contained 4 bases not matched to a gene. The CDR3 is 14 amino acids. The germline V gene has CDR1 KGHSH and CDR2 LQKENI.

The chain carries TRBV28 and TRBJ2-5; 12 bases line up with TRBD1. There are 17 residues in the CDR3. The V gene end was trimmed by 6 bases and the J gene end by 5 bases; junction bases not matched to a gene: 13. Looked up from germline, CDR1 is MDHEN and CDR2 is SYDVKM. CDR3 protein: CASRPYPGQGARETQYF. Written as DNA, the CDR3 is TGTGCCAGCAGACCATATCCGGGACAGGGGGCCCGGGAGACCCAGTACTTC.

The V call is TRBV7-9, the J call TRBJ2-7; TRBD2 matches 9 bases. Unmatched junction bases numbered 10, after V lost 6 bases and J lost 4 bases. The length of the CDR3 is 15 residues. CDR1 and CDR2 from the germline V gene are SEHNR and FQNEAQ (reference sequence). CDR3 sequence: CASSPTSGPGYEQYF. CDR3 sequence (DNA): TGTGCCAGCAGTCCTACTAGCGGGCCAGGTTACGAGCAGTACTTC.

This clone was seen once. The chain joins TRBV5-5 to TRBJ1-1; weak D call: TRBD1 (6 bases). The V gene lost 3 bases and the J gene lost 3 bases, with 9 bases spanning the gap. Germline CDR1 and CDR2: SGHKS and YYEKEE (reference sequence). This CDR3 spans 13 amino acids. CDR3 DNA: TGTGCCAGCAGCTCCAGGGGAGACACTGAAGCTTTCTTT. It specifies CASSSRGDTEAFF.

The chain employs TRBV28 and TRBJ2-7; D gene ambiguous. The V end lost 7 bases, the J end lost 4 bases, and 8 bases lay between the germline ends. The CDR3 totals 11 residues. Germline CDR1 and CDR2: MDHEN and SYDVKM. The CDR3 here is CASKTEYEQYF. The CDR3 nucleotides are TGTGCCAGCAAAACAGAGTACGAGCAGTACTTC. Together with reference TRBV28 and TRBJ2-7, the CDR3 gives the full variable domain: DVKVTQSSRYLVKRTGEKVFLECVQDMDHENMFWYRQDPGLGLRLIYFSYDVKMKEKGDIPEGYSVSREKKERFSLILESASTNQTSMYLCASKTEYEQYFGPGTRLTVT.

This chain links TRBV7-9 with TRBJ1-1; D ambiguous. Looked up from germline, CDR1 is SEHNR and CDR2 is FQNEAQ (reference sequence). V was clipped by 11 bases and J by 0 bases, with 10 bases between them. The CDR3 has 12 amino acids. The DNA for the CDR3 is TGTGCCCGCACAGCCTTGAACACTGAAGCTTTCTTT. Translated: CARTALNTEAFF.

The V and J genes are TRBV3-1 (or the pseudogene TRBV3-2) and TRBJ1-4; D might be TRBD1 (5 bases). The CDR3 consists of 15 residues. V shed 3 bases and J shed 3 bases, with 11 bases lying between them. The germline V gene has CDR1 LGHDT and CDR2 YNNKEL (reference sequence). Written as DNA, the CDR3 is TGTGCCAGCAGCCAGGGGCGGGGGGCTAATGAAAAACTGTTTTTT. Protein: CASSQGRGANEKLFF.

V usage is TRBV11-3 and J usage is TRBJ2-2, with 10 bases matching TRBD2. V trimming: 5 bases; J trimming: 0 bases; junction bases outside the gene matches: 3. The CDR3 has 16 residues. Germline values: CDR1 SGHNT, CDR2 YENEEA. The CDR3 DNA sequence: TGTGCCAGCAGCCTTAGCGGGGGGTCGAACACCGGGGAGCTGTTTTTT. Protein sequence: CASSLSGGSNTGELFF.

The table lists this clone with a few counts. The CDR3 is CASSTQGDSNQPQHF. Here the CDR3 DNA reads TGTGCCAGCAGCACACAGGGGGATAGCAATCAGCCCCAGCATTTT. V is TRBV6-6 and J is TRBJ1-5; 8 bases match TRBD1. The J segment lost 0 bases and the V segment lost 6 bases, leaving 4 bases of the junction unmatched. CDR3 size: 15 residues. Germline lookup yields CDR1 MNHNY and CDR2 SVGAGI (reference sequence).

This clone appeared a single time. V usage is TRBV2 and J usage is TRBJ1-3, with 7 bases that match TRBD1. This CDR3 is built from 14 residues. Germline CDR1 and CDR2: SNHLY and FYNNEI. The trim removed 6 bases at V and 0 bases at J, leaving 2 bases unmatched. The CDR3 DNA is TGTGCCAGCAGCGGGACAGTCTCTGGAAACACCATATATTTT. Its protein is CASSGTVSGNTIYF.

V is TRBV25-1 and J is TRBJ2-3; 7 nucleotides line up with TRBD1. This CDR3 is 17 amino acids long. The ends lost 1 base at V and 2 bases at J; junction bases unmatched: 9. From germline, CDR1 is MGHDK and CDR2 SYGVNS. Written as DNA, the CDR3 is TGTGCCAGCAGTGAATCCTACGGCAGGGGGTTCACAGATACGCAGTATTTT. It is translated as CASSESYGRGFTDTQYF. Variable domain in full (rest from reference TRBV25-1 and TRBJ2-3): EADIYQTPRYLVIGTGKKITLECSQTMGHDKMYWYQQDPGMELHLIHYSYGVNSTEKGDLSSESTVSRIRTEHFPLTLESARPSHTSQYLCASSESYGRGFTDTQYFGPGTRLTVL.

The chain links TRBV28 to TRBJ2-1; 12 bases match TRBD2. V shed 2 bases, J shed 8 bases, and the junction held 13 bases outside the gene matches. Germline CDR1 and CDR2: MDHEN and SYDVKM. The CDR3 extends over 18 amino acids. CDR3 sequence (DNA): TGTGCCAGCAGTTTAATCGGACTAGCGGGACCGGGGGGACATGAGCAGTTCTTC. Translating it yields CASSLIGLAGPGGHEQFF.

DNA of the CDR3: TGTGCCAGCAGTTTATTGGGGGCAGGGAATGGCAATCAGCCCCAGCATTTT. This sequence encodes CASSLLGAGNGNQPQHF. The rearrangement links TRBV27 to TRBJ1-5, with D perhaps TRBD1 (6 bases). Germline V gene sequence: CDR1 MNHEY, CDR2 SMNVEV (reference sequence). The CDR3 is made up of 17 amino acids. The V end was cut by 1 base, the J end by 2 bases, with 15 bases between.